The 19 T cell receptor beta chains below come from one sample, sequenced in a study of T-cell memory formation after mild COVID-19. TCRdb reprocessed the 5' RACE reads with MiXCR, giving one entry per CDR3 protein. The sample has around 510,000 distinct CDR3 sequences, about 20% seen once. The sequencing input was PBMCs or a T cell subset sorted from them (not recorded which). The receptors come from an adult woman who had mild COVID-19 (a few samples of this study predate the infection). Cell type and time point are not known.

This sequence joins TRBV21-1 and TRBJ2-1; TRBD2 is the table's D call, not checked against the DNA. TRBV21-1 is a listed pseudogene. This CDR3 spans 19 amino acids. The CDR3 DNA is TGTGCCAGCAGCAAAGCTTGTGGAAATAGCGGGGTAACTTACAATGAGCAGTTCTTC. Translating it yields CASSKACGNSGVTYNEQFF.

The chain employs TRBV14 and TRBJ2-7; D perhaps matches TRBD1 (5 bases). The CDR3 totals 15 residues. V lost 2 bases and J 2 bases, leaving 13 bases between the germline ends. The germline CDR1 and CDR2 sequences are SGHDN and FVKESK. CDR3 loop: CASSQWGSDTYEQYF. The DNA of the CDR3 is TGTGCCAGCAGCCAATGGGGCTCAGACACCTACGAGCAGTACTTC.

This chain uses TRBV6-1 with TRBJ1-6, with 8 positions matching TRBD1. Germline CDR1 reads MNHNS; CDR2 reads SASEGT. The CDR3 runs to 14 residues. Losses at the gene ends were 4 bases for V and 10 bases for J; bases not matched to a gene: 6. CDR3 bases: TGTGCCAGCAGTGCGGTACAGGGGGTATCACCCCTCCACTTT. Its protein product is CASSAVQGVSPLHF.

This clonotype was seen many times. This chain links TRBV7-3 with TRBJ2-2; D unclear. V was trimmed by 5 bases and J by 3 bases, leaving 7 bases between them. This CDR3 spans 13 amino acids. The germline V gene encodes CDR1 SGHTA and CDR2 FQGTGA. The chain's CDR3 is CASSARHTGELFF. The DNA for the CDR3 is TGTGCCAGCAGCGCCAGACACACCGGGGAGCTGTTTTTT.

This chain links TRBV2 with TRBJ1-2; a possible D gene is TRBD1 (5 bases). Looked up from germline, CDR1 is SNHLY and CDR2 is FYNNEI. Trimming took off 6 bases at V and 3 bases at J, with 11 bases between the two ends. The CDR3 length is 13 residues. CDR3: CASRGLGYYGYTF. CDR3 in DNA: TGTGCCAGCAGGGGGCTGGGTTACTATGGCTACACCTTC. The full variable domain, rest sourced from reference TRBV2 and TRBJ1-2, is EPEVTQTPSHQVTQMGQEVILRCVPISNHLYFYWYRQILGQKVEFLVSFYNNEISEKSEIFDDQFSVERPDGSNFTLKIRSTKLEDSAMYFCASRGLGYYGYTFGSGTRLTVV.

The chain carries TRBV12-3 or TRBV12-4 and TRBJ2-5; D gene ambiguous. V gave up 7 bases and J gave up 4 bases, with 13 bases separating them. This CDR3 contains 13 residues. The CDR3 coding sequence is TGTGCCAGCAAAGTCGGGCGGAGAGAGACCCAGTACTTC. Its translation: CASKVGRRETQYF.

This sequence joins TRBV7-9 and TRBJ1-2, with D possibly TRBD1 on 5 matching bases. The CDR3 totals 15 residues. Per germline, CDR1 SEHNR and CDR2 FQNEAQ (reference sequence). V lost 1 base, J lost 3 bases, and 12 bases lay in between. The CDR3 DNA reads as TGTGCCAGCAGCTTAGGTGACAGCCTGTACTATGGCTACACCTTC. Translated, it gives CASSLGDSLYYGYTF.

Turning to this clonotype: This may come from a read error, since a much larger clone is one base off. CDR3 DNA: TGCGCCAGCAGCCTCGGGGCGGTTTCTAGCATAGATACGCAGTATTTT. It translates to CASSLGAVSSIDTQYF. J is TRBJ2-3 and V is TRBV4-1, with D tentatively TRBD1 or TRBD2 (5 bases each). In germline, CDR1 is MGHRA, CDR2 YSYEKL. This CDR3 region has 16 residues.

CDR3 sequence (DNA): TGTGCCAGCAGTACGGATATGACAGGGGGCTACGAGCAGTACTTC. It specifies CASSTDMTGGYEQYF. This chain links TRBV6-6 with TRBJ2-7; 9 bases agree with TRBD1. The germline gives CDR1 MNHNY, CDR2 SVGAGI (reference sequence). The V and J ends lost 5 bases and 3 bases, in that order; junction bases with no gene match: 8. The CDR3 totals 15 residues.

The chain couples TRBV20-1 to TRBJ1-2; D is uncertain. V was shortened by 1 base and J by 4 bases, with 16 bases between the two germline ends. This CDR3 is built from 15 residues. Germline V gene data show CDR1 as DFQATT and CDR2 as SNEGSKA (reference sequence). The CDR3 nucleotides are TGCAGTGCTAGAGGTGGGCAGGCCGCCGGCTATGGCTACACCTTC. Translated, it gives CSARGGQAAGYGYTF.

V gene TRBV7-2 combines with J gene TRBJ1-6; 7 bases fit TRBD1. V lost 1 base and J lost 0; bases outside the gene matches: 3. This CDR3 region has 17 residues. Germline CDR1 and CDR2: SGHTA and FQGNSA. Written as DNA, the CDR3 is TGTGCCAGCAGCTTAGGCAGGGACAGCTCCTATAATTCACCCCTCCACTTT. This codes for CASSLGRDSSYNSPLHF.

This chain connects TRBV5-4 to TRBJ2-2; the D gene is possibly TRBD2 (5 bases). The ends were cut back, 3 bases at V and 6 bases at J, with 12 bases in the middle. The CDR3 covers 14 residues. Looked up from germline, CDR1 is SGHNT and CDR2 is YYREEE (reference sequence). This CDR3 is CASSWKSSPGELFF. DNA for the CDR3: TGTGCCAGCAGCTGGAAATCTAGCCCCGGGGAGCTGTTTTTT.

This clonotype was seen only a few times. This sequence joins TRBV12-3 or TRBV12-4 and TRBJ1-5, with D possibly matching TRBD1 (5 bases). CDR3 length: 16 amino acids. V lost 6 bases and J lost 2, with 17 bases in between. The CDR3 reads CASRPGTSTGNQPQHF. CDR3 nucleotides: TGTGCCAGCAGGCCCGGGACGTCTACGGGCAATCAGCCCCAGCATTTT.

This clonotype was seen more than once but under ten times. The V call is TRBV19, the J call TRBJ1-2; D remains ambiguous. Per germline, CDR1 LNHDA and CDR2 SQIVND (reference sequence). V was trimmed by 3 bases and J by 5 bases, leaving 10 bases between them. CDR3 length: 13 amino acids. Here the CDR3 reads CASSIGQMYGYTF. DNA of the CDR3: TGTGCCAGTAGTATCGGCCAGATGTATGGCTACACCTTC.

This sequence joins TRBV4-2 and TRBJ1-1; D is unresolved. V was shortened by 0 bases and J by 8 bases, with 19 bases between the two germline ends. The length of the CDR3 is 16 residues. Germline V CDR1 and CDR2: LGHNA, YNFKEQ. The CDR3 loop is CASSQDRTEEWREAFF. In nucleotides, the CDR3 is TGTGCCAGCAGCCAAGATCGAACCGAGGAGTGGCGAGAAGCTTTCTTT.

This clonotype has more than one count but fewer than ten. Germline and junction disagree at one end, which may indicate a read error. This chain joins TRBV12-3 or TRBV12-4 and TRBJ2-7; TRBD2 matches at 7 bases. This CDR3 has 13 residues. CDR3: CASSIAGPYEQYF. CDR3 DNA sequence: TGTGCCAGCAGTATAGCGGGCCCCTACGAGCAGTACTTC.

J is TRBJ2-1 and V is TRBV18; D remains ambiguous. The V and J ends lost 6 bases and 4 bases respectively, with 13 bases between them. The CDR3 length is 14 residues. The germline gives CDR1 KGHSH, CDR2 LQKENI. The CDR3 is CASSTTPGYNEQFF. The CDR3 DNA is TGTGCCAGCTCCACTACCCCAGGTTACAATGAGCAGTTCTTC.

This clonotype was picked up a small number of times. The rearrangement uses TRBV5-6 and TRBJ2-5; D may match TRBD1 or TRBD2 (5 bases each). The CDR3 is 14 amino acids. With 5 bases removed from V and 2 bases from J, the gap between germline ends came to 13 bases. Germline V gene lookup returns CDR1 SGHDT and CDR2 YYEEEE. CDR3 residues: CASSGGRLQETQYF. The CDR3 coding sequence is TGTGCCAGCAGTGGGGGTAGGTTACAAGAGACCCAGTACTTC.

The chain uses TRBV12-5 and TRBJ1-2; TRBD1 is a possible D gene (5 bases). CDR3 length: 18 residues. The V end was cut by 0 bases, the J end by 5 bases, with 22 bases between. Germline CDR1 is LGHNT and CDR2 is FRNRAP. The CDR3 nucleotides are TGTGCTAGTGGTTTGGTCCTAGGGGTGCGGTCTACTGCATATGGCTACACCTTC. It codes for CASGLVLGVRSTAYGYTF. The complete variable domain, with remaining parts taken from reference TRBV12-5 and TRBJ1-2, reads DARVTQTPRHKVTEMGQEVTMRCQPILGHNTVFWYRQTMMQGLELLAYFRNRAPLDDSGMPKDRFSAEMPDATLATLKIQPSEPRDSAVYFCASGLVLGVRSTAYGYTFGSGTRLTVV.